This T cell receptor beta chain originates from a study of shared clonotypes between healthy human individuals. Naive CD8 populations comprised CD45RO-negative cells positively selected for CCR7, excluding terminally differentiated effector memory CD45RA+ cells. The table came from immunoSEQ multiplex PCR; TCRdb's copy has only in-frame clones and leaves some out. The repertoire has around 560,000 clones, roughly 95% of them found once; the top ten carry over 0.095%. Study observations and caveats: Shared across a handful of donors were approximately 5% of the naive CD4 clonotypes. Donor clonotype sharing was expected to depend on sequencing depth. Donors were few, which limited the genetic and exposure-history diversity represented.

Germline trimming cut 6 bases from V and 1 base from J; bases unmatched to any gene: 3. Germline CDR1 and CDR2: SGHVS and FQNEAQ. The CDR3 has 13 amino acids. As regards this clone: Its specificity is unknown.

The chain has TRBV7-8 and TRBJ2-7, with 7 nucleotides matching TRBD1. The source is a woman in her twenties or thirties in good health. The specimen was naive CD8+ T cells sorted from blood. This chain's CDR3 is CASSAGGSYEQYF. The CDR3 DNA is TGTGCCAGCAGTGCAGGGGGATCCTACGAGCAGTACTTC. Filled out from reference TRBV7-8 and TRBJ2-7, the complete variable domain reads GAGVSQSPRYKVAKRGQDVALRCDPISGHVSLFWYQQALGQGPEFLTYFQNEAQLDKSGLPSDRFFAERPEGSVSTLKIQRTQQEDSAVYLCASSAGGSYEQYFGPGTRLTVT.